This is a list of T cell receptor beta chains from one sample in a study of blood T cell repertoires in COVID-19. Data came from immunoSEQ multiplex PCR; TCRdb stores just in-frame clones and leaves some out. The sample records fewer than 250,000 clones, approximately 86% being singletons. Sequenced material: peripheral blood. These receptor sequences come from a woman aged 60-75 years who had recovered from COVID-19. Both conserved end residues are part of each CDR3. D genes are given only for firm matches. Size tells how often a clone was seen (once, few, many) or the class of an expanded clone, and some rows leave it out.

abundance	v_gene	d_gene	j_gene	CDR3nt	CDR3aa
once	TRBV6-5	.	TRBJ2-2	TGTGCCAGCAGTTACTCGAGGGGGTCGAACACCGGGGAGCTGTTTTTT	CASSYSRGSNTGELFF
.	TRBV6-2/TRBV6-3	TRBD1	TRBJ1-6	TGTGCCAGCAGTTACTCAGGACAGGGGGATTTCCGGTCACCCCTCCACTTT	CASSYSGQGDFRSPLHF
.	TRBV2	TRBD2	TRBJ2-7	TGTGCCACCCTAACGACTAGCGGATCCTACGAGCAGTACTTC	CATLTTSGSYEQYF
.	TRBV7-2	TRBD1	TRBJ1-1	TGTGCCAGCAGCTTATGGAGACAGGGCACTGAAGCTTTCTTT	CASSLWRQGTEAFF
few	TRBV5-1	.	TRBJ1-1	TGCGCCAGCAGCATCGGGGGGAACACTGAAGCTTTCTTT	CASSIGGNTEAFF
.	TRBV18	TRBD2	TRBJ2-3	TGTGCCAGCTCACCCCGACTAGCGGTCACAGATACGCAGTATTTT	CASSPRLAVTDTQYF
.	TRBV19	TRBD1	TRBJ1-1	TGTGCCAGTAGTATTACAGGGGTGAACACTGAAGCTTTCTTT	CASSITGVNTEAFF
few	TRBV14	.	TRBJ2-3	TGTGCCAGCAGCCCGAGCCGGACTATCCATACGCAGTATTTT	CASSPSRTIHTQYF
.	TRBV6-6	.	TRBJ2-5	TGTGCCAGCGGTCGGACCGGGACACTCCAAGAGACCCAGTACTTC	CASGRTGTLQETQYF
.	TRBV7-8	.	TRBJ1-5	TGTGCCAGCAGCTTAGTGGGACACCTTAGCAATCAGCCCCAGCATTTT	CASSLVGHLSNQPQHF
.	TRBV4-2	.	TRBJ1-3	TGTGCCAGCAGCCTCCAGGGGCAGGGGATACCCGGAAACACCATATATTTT	CASSLQGQGIPGNTIYF
.	TRBV3-1/TRBV3-2	TRBD2	TRBJ2-7	TGTGCCAGCAGCCATGCCAGCGGGGGGTCCTACGAGCAGTACTTC	CASSHASGGSYEQYF
.	TRBV5-1	TRBD1	TRBJ2-5	TGCGCCAGCAGCTTGGGGGGGACAGAAGAGACCCAGTACTTC	CASSLGGTEETQYF
.	TRBV14	TRBD1	TRBJ2-7	TGTGCCAGCAGCCAGTCGGACAGGGGGTTTGGTGAGCAGTACTTC	CASSQSDRGFGEQYF
.	TRBV19	TRBD1	TRBJ1-2	TGTGCCAGTCCGGGGGGCCAGGGGGCGGATGGCTACACCTTC	CASPGGQGADGYTF
.	TRBV10-3	.	TRBJ2-1	TGTGCCATCAGTGAGCGGGATCCTGGGACCTACAATGAGCAGTTCTTC	CAISERDPGTYNEQFF